This T cell receptor (beta chain) was identified in a study of blood T cells in healthy people across ages. In regard to this clonotype: Its antigen is as yet unknown.

General observations from the study: Changes in expanded clonotypes were possibly confounded, as the CMV status of donors was unknown.

A second PCR of roughly 7 to 11 cycles used a sample-barcoded 5' primer and a J-beta primer mix. Each CDR3 protein is one row after TCRdb ran MiXCR on the 5' RACE reads. The repertoire holds 1,300,000 or so distinct CDR3 sequences, with approximately 59% as singletons. V was pared by 5 bases and J by 3 bases, with 5 bases between. Germline V gene lookup returns CDR1 DFQATT and CDR2 SNEGSKA (reference sequence). The CDR3 length is 11 residues. Material: blood. The V gene is TRBV20-1, the J gene TRBJ2-1; D call uncertain. This sequence originates from a man younger than 30 in good health. This CDR3 reads CSAPFYNEQFF. The CDR3 DNA reads as TGCAGTGCTCCTTTCTACAATGAGCAGTTCTTC.